This T cell receptor (beta chain) appears in the sequencing data of a study of blood T cell repertoires in COVID-19. Study-wide background: Nucleic acid was either cDNA or gDNA, and it came from T cells, B-cell-depleted T cells, or PBMCs.

Per the authors' pipeline: Amplified reference gene primers provided the basis for estimating nucleated cell counts. The table came from immunoSEQ multiplex PCR; TCRdb's copy has only in-frame clones and leaves some out. V and J calls and clone size follow that table, whereas D and trimming were derived from the DNA. This table has some 350,000 clones, more than 75% appearing once. With 0 bases clipped from V and 7 bases from J, the junction kept 10 bases outside the gene matches. The germline gives CDR1 LNHDA, CDR2 SQIVND (reference sequence). The CDR3 is 18 amino acids. Recovery meant two consecutive negative NP/OP PCR tests, professional clearance, or resolved symptoms.

The chain is built from TRBV19 and TRBJ2-4; TRBD2 matches 12 bases. This clonotype originated in a woman in her 30s who had recovered from COVID-19. Sequenced material: PBMCs or T cells enriched from blood (not recorded which). For the CDR3, the DNA is TGTGCCAGTAGTATAGACGGACTAGCGGGGATACGTGGGAACATTCAGTACTTC. Its translation: CASSIDGLAGIRGNIQYF.